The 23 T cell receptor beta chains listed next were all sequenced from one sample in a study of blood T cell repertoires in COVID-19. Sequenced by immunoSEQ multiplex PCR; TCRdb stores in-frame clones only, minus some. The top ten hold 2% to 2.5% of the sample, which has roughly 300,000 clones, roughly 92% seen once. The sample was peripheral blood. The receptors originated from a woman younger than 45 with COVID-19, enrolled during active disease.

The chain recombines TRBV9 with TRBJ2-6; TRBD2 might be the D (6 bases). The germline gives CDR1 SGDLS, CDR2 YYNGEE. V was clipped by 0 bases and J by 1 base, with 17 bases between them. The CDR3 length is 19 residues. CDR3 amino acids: CASSVALTTSRSGANVLTF. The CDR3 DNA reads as TGTGCCAGCAGCGTAGCCCTAACGACTAGTCGGTCTGGGGCCAACGTCCTGACTTTC.

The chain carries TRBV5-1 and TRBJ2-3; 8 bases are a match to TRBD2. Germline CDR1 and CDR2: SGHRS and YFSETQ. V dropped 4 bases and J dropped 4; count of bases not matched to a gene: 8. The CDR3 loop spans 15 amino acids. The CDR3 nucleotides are TGCGCCAGCAGCCCCGGGACTAGGATGTCAGATACGCAGTATTTT. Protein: CASSPGTRMSDTQYF. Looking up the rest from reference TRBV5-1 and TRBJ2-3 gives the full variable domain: KAGVTQTPRYLIKTRGQQVTLSCSPISGHRSVSWYQQTPGQGLQFLFEYFSETQRNKGNFPGRFSGRQFSNSRSEMNVSTLELGDSALYLCASSPGTRMSDTQYFGPGTRLTVL.

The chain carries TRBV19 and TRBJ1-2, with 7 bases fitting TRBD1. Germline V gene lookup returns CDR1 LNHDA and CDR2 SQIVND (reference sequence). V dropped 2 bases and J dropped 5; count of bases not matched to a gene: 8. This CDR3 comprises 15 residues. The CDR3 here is CASSIMLGGGYGYTF. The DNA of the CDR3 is TGTGCCAGTAGTATAATGTTAGGGGGCGGGTATGGCTACACCTTC.

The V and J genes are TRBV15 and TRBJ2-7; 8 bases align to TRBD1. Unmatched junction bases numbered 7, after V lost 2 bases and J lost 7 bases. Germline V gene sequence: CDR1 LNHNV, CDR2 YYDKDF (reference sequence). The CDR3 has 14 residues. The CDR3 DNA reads TGTGCCACCAGCAGACTCTCAGGGGGCTGGGAGCAGTACTTC. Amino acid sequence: CATSRLSGGWEQYF.

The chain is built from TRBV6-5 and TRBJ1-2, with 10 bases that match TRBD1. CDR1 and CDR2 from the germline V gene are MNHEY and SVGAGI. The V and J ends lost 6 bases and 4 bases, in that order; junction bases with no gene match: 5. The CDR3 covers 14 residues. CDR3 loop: CASSRDRGVYGYTF. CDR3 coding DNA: TGTGCCAGCAGCCGGGACAGGGGAGTCTATGGCTACACCTTC.

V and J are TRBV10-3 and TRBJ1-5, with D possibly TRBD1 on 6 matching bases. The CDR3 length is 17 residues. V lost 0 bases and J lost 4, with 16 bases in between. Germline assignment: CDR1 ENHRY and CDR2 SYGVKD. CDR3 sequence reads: CAISESTKGVGNQPQHF. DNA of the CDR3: TGTGCCATCAGTGAGTCGACCAAGGGGGTGGGAAATCAGCCCCAGCATTTT.

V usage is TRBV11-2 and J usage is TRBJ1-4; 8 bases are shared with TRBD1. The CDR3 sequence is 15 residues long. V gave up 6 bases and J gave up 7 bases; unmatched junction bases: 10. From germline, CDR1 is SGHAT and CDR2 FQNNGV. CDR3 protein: CASSQTTGAGEKLFF. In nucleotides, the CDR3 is TGTGCCAGCAGTCAAACGACAGGGGCTGGTGAAAAACTGTTTTTT.

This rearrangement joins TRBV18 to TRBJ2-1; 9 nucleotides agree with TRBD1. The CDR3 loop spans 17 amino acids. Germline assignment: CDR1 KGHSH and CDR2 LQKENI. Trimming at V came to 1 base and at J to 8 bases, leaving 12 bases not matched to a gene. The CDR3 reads CASSPRLLGGQGHEQFF. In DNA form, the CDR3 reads TGTGCCAGCTCACCACGGCTATTAGGGGGACAGGGTCATGAGCAGTTCTTC.

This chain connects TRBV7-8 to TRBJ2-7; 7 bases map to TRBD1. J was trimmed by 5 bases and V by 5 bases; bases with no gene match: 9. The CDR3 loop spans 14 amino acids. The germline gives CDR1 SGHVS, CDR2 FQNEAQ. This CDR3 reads CASSIDRAPNEQYF. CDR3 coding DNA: TGTGCCAGCAGCATCGACAGGGCTCCGAACGAGCAGTACTTC.

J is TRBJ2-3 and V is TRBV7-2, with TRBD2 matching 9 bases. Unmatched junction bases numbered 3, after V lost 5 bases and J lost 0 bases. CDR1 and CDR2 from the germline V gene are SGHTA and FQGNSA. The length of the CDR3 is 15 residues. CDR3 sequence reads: CASSVTSGSTDTQYF. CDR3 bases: TGTGCCAGCAGCGTAACTAGCGGGAGCACAGATACGCAGTATTTT.

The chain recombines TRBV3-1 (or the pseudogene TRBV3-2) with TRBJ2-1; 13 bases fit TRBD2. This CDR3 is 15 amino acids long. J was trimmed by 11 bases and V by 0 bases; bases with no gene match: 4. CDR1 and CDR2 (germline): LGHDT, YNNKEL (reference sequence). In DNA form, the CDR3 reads TGTGCCAGCAGCCAAGATAGGGGACTAGCGGGGCAGCAGTTCTTC. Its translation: CASSQDRGLAGQQFF.

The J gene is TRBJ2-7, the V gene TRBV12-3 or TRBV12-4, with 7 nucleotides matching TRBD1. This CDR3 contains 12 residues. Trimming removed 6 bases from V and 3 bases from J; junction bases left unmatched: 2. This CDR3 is CASSRTGYEQYF. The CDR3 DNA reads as TGTGCCAGCAGCCGGACAGGCTACGAGCAGTACTTC.

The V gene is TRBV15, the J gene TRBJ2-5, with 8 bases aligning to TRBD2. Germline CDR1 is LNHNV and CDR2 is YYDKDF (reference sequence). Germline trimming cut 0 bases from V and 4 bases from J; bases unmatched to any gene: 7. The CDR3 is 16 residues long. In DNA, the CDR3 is TGTGCCACCAGCAGAGATTCTAGCGGGTCGGGAGAGACCCAGTACTTC. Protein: CATSRDSSGSGETQYF.

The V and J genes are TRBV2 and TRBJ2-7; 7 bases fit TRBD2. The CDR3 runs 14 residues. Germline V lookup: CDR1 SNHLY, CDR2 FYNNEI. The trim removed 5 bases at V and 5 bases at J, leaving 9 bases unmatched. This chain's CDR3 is CASSSSGYAHEQYF. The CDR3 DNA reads TGTGCCAGCAGTTCTAGCGGCTACGCCCACGAGCAGTACTTC. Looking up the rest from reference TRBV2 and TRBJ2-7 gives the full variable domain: EPEVTQTPSHQVTQMGQEVILRCVPISNHLYFYWYRQILGQKVEFLVSFYNNEISEKSEIFDDQFSVERPDGSNFTLKIRSTKLEDSAMYFCASSSSGYAHEQYFGPGTRLTVT.

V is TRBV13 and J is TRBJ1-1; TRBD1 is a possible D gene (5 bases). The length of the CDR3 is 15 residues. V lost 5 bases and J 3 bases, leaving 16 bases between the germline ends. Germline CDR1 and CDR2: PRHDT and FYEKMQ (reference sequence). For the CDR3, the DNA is TGTGCCAGCAGCGAGTTTTCTCAGGGATACACTGAAGCTTTCTTT. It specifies CASSEFSQGYTEAFF.

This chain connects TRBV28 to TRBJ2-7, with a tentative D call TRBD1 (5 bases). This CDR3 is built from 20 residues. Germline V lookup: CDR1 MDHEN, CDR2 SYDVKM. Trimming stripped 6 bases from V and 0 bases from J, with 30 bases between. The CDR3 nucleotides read TGTGCCAGCAGAAATCAAATAGGAGTTTATATTACAGGTAGCTCCTACGAGCAGTACTTC. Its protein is CASRNQIGVYITGSSYEQYF.

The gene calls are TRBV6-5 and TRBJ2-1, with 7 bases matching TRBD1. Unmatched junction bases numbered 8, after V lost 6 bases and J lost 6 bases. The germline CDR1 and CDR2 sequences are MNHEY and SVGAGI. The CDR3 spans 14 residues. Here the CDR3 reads CASSRDSRGNEQFF. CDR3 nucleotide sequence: TGTGCCAGCAGCCGGGACAGCAGGGGCAATGAGCAGTTCTTC.

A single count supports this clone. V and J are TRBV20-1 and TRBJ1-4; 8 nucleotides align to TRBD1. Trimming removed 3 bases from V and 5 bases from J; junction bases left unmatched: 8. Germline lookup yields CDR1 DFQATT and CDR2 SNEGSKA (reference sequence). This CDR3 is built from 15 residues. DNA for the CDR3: TGCAGTGCTAGTACGGCCGGGACAGGAAATGAAAAACTGTTTTTT. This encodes CSASTAGTGNEKLFF.

The CDR3: CASSWGQGARWGTGANVLTF. CDR3 coding DNA: TGCGCCAGCAGCTGGGGACAGGGGGCGCGTTGGGGTACTGGGGCCAACGTCCTGACTTTC. This rearrangement joins TRBV5-1 to TRBJ2-6, with 12 bases fitting TRBD1. Germline lookup yields CDR1 SGHRS and CDR2 YFSETQ. There are 20 residues in the CDR3. V gave up 3 bases and J gave up 2 bases; unmatched junction bases: 12.

The CDR3 is CASSPRTGPSNYGYTF. The CDR3 coding sequence is TGTGCCAGCAGCCCCCGGACAGGACCCAGTAACTATGGCTACACCTTC. The J gene is TRBJ1-2, the V gene TRBV11-2; 7 nucleotides agree with TRBD1. The CDR3 spans 16 residues. Germline CDR1 is SGHAT and CDR2 is FQNNGV. V dropped 5 bases and J dropped 1; count of bases not matched to a gene: 10.

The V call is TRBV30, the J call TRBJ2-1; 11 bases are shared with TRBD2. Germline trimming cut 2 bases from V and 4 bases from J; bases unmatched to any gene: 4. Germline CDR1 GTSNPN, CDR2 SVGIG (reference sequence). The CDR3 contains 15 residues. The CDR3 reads CAWSRLAGIYNEQFF. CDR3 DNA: TGTGCCTGGAGTAGACTAGCGGGGATATACAATGAGCAGTTCTTC.

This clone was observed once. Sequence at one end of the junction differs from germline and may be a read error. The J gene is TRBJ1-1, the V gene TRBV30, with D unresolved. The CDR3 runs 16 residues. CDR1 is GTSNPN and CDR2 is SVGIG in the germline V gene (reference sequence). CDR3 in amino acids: CAWSLSRTSVKTEAFF. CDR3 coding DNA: TGTGCCTGGAGCCTTTCCAGGACTTCTGTGAAGACTGAAGCTTTCTTT.

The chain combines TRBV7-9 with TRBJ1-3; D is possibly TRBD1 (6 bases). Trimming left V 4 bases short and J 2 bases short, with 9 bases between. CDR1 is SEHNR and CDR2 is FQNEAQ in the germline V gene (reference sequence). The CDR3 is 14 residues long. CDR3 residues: CASSSGQTGNTIYF. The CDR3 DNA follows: TGTGCCAGCAGCTCAGGACAGACTGGAAACACCATATATTTT. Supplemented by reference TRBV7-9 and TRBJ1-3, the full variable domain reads DTGVSQNPRHKITKRGQNVTFRCDPISEHNRLYWYRQTLGQGPEFLTYFQNEAQLEKSRLLSDRFSAERPKGSFSTLEIQRTEQGDSAMYLCASSSGQTGNTIYFGEGSWLTVV.